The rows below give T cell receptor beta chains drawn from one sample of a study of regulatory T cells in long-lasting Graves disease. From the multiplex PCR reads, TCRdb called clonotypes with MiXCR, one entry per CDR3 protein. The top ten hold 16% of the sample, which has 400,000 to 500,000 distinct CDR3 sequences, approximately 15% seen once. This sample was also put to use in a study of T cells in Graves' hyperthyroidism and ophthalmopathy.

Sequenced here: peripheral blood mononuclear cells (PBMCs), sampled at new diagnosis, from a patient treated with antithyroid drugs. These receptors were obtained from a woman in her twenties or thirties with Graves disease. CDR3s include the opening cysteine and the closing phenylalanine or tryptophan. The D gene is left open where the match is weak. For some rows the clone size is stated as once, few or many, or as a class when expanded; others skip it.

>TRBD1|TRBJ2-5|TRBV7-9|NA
CASSFGTGGTETQYF
TGTGCCAGCTCATTTGGGACAGGGGGAACGGAGACCCAGTACTTC
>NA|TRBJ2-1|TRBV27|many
CASSWDRYNEQFF
TGTGCCAGCAGTTGGGATCGCTACAATGAGCAGTTCTTC
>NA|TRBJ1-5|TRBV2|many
CASSSGYGHYSPDHQHF
TGTGCCAGCAGTTCCGGATATGGCCACTACAGCCCCGATCACCAGCATTTT
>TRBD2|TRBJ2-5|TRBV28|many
CASSLSLAGVGETQYF
TGTGCCAGCAGTTTAAGCCTAGCGGGAGTAGGGGAGACCCAGTACTTC
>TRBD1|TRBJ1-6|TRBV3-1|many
CASSQDGQVNSPLHF
TGTGCCAGCAGCCAAGATGGACAGGTTAATTCACCCCTCCACTTT
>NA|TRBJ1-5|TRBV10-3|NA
CAISESGQPQHF
TGTGCCATCAGTGAGTCCGGGCAGCCCCAGCATTTT
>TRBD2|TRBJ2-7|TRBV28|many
CASSLVAGGGYEQYF
TGTGCCAGCAGTTTAGTAGCGGGAGGAGGGTACGAGCAGTACTTC
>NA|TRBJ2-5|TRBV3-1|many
CASSQEIMHGTQETQYF
TGTGCCAGCAGCCAAGAGATCATGCATGGGACACAAGAGACCCAGTACTTC
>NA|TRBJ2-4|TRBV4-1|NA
CASSQEGGGNIQYF
TGCGCCAGCAGCCAAGAAGGGGGGGGAAACATTCAGTACTTC
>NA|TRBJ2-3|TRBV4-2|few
CASSPQQSTDTQYF
TGTGCCAGCAGCCCACAACAGAGCACAGATACGCAGTATTTT
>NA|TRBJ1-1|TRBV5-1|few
CASSKTSQEMDRAFF
TGCGCCAGCAGCAAAACCTCACAGGAGATGGACCGAGCTTTCTTT
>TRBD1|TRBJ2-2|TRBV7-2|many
CASSSKGQSGTGELFF
TGTGCCAGCAGCTCTAAGGGACAGTCGGGCACCGGGGAGCTGTTTTTT
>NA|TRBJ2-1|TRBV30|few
CAWMVYHNEQFF
TGTGCCTGGATGGTGTACCACAATGAGCAGTTCTTC
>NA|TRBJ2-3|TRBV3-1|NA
CASSPIGASTDTQYF
TGTGCCAGCAGCCCTATCGGGGCTAGCACAGATACGCAGTATTTT
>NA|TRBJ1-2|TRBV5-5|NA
CASSSGERSAYGYTF
TGTGCCAGCAGCTCTGGGGAACGTTCAGCCTATGGCTACACCTTC
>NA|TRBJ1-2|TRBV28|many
CASSPLRGLGYTF
TGTGCCAGCAGTCCCTTGAGAGGGCTGGGCTACACCTTC
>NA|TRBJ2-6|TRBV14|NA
CASSAGAGANVLTF
TGTGCCAGCAGCGCCGGGGCTGGGGCCAACGTCCTGACTTTC
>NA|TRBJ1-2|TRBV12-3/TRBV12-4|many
CASVGGDGYTF
TGTGCCAGCGTAGGGGGGGATGGCTACACCTTC
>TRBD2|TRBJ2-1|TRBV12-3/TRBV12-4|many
CASSSRLALSYNEQFF
TGTGCCAGCAGTTCCCGACTAGCGCTCTCCTACAATGAGCAGTTCTTC
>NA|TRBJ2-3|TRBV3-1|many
CASSQDPARGDTQYF
TGTGCCAGCAGCCAAGATCCAGCCAGGGGAGATACGCAGTATTTT
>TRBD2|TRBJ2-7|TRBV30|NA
CAWRRTSGRFYEQYF
TGTGCCTGGCGTAGGACTAGCGGGAGGTTTTACGAGCAGTACTTC
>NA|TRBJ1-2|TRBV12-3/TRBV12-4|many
CASSLVSRGYGYTF
TGTGCCAGCAGTTTAGTGTCCAGGGGCTATGGCTACACCTTC
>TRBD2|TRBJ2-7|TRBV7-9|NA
CVSSFTGLAGYEQYF
TGTGTCAGCAGCTTTACGGGACTAGCGGGATACGAGCAGTACTTC
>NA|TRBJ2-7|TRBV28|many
CASSPQAEAFYEQYF
TGTGCCAGCAGTCCTCAAGCGGAGGCTTTCTACGAGCAGTACTTC
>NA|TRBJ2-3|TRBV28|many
CASSFVAENTDTQYF
TGTGCCAGCAGTTTCGTAGCGGAAAACACAGATACGCAGTATTTT
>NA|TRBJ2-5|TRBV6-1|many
CASSHPPERERNRGETQYF
TGTGCCAGCAGCCACCCCCCCGAGCGGGAGAGAAACAGGGGAGAGACCCAGTACTTC
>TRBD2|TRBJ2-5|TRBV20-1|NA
CSAGLAGGYQETQYF
TGCAGTGCCGGGCTAGCGGGAGGTTACCAAGAGACCCAGTACTTC
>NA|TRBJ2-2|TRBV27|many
CASKLEFPGYSGELFF
TGTGCCAGCAAATTGGAGTTCCCGGGATATTCCGGGGAGCTGTTTTTT
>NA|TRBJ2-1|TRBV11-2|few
CASSRWASYEQFF
TGTGCCAGCAGCCGCTGGGCTAGCTATGAGCAGTTCTTC
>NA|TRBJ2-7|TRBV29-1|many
CSAQAPGPTYEQYF
TGCAGCGCACAAGCCCCAGGGCCAACTTACGAGCAGTACTTC
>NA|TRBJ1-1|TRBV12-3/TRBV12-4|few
CASSVQGSLNTEAFF
TGTGCCAGCAGTGTACAGGGTTCCCTGAACACTGAAGCTTTCTTT
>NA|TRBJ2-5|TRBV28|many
CASSTVTGPYQETQYF
TGTGCCAGCAGTACGGTGACAGGACCGTACCAAGAGACCCAGTACTTC
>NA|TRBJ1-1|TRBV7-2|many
CASSPGARTLTTEAFF
TGTGCCAGCAGCCCTGGCGCACGGACGTTGACCACTGAAGCTTTCTTT
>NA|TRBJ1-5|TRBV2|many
CASSAEHQPQHF
TGTGCCAGCAGTGCCGAACATCAGCCCCAGCATTTT
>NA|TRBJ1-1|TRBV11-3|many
CASSFGRGNTEAFF
TGTGCCAGCAGCTTCGGACGGGGGAACACTGAAGCTTTCTTT
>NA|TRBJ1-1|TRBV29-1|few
CSVTTGVNTEAFF
TGCAGCGTTACGACAGGTGTGAACACTGAAGCTTTCTTT
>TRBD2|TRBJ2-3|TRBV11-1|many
CASRQTSAGTDTQYF
TGTGCCAGCAGACAAACTAGCGCGGGCACAGATACGCAGTATTTT
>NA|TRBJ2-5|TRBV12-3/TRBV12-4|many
CASSSARPETQYF
TGTGCCAGCAGTTCGGCGCGCCCGGAGACCCAGTACTTC
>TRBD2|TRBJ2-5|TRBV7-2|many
CASSLGNLAGGQETQYF
TGTGCCAGCAGCTTAGGAAATCTAGCGGGAGGCCAAGAGACCCAGTACTTC
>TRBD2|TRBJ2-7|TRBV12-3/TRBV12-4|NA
CASSQGSGRIYEQYF
TGTGCCAGCAGCCAGGGGAGCGGGAGGATCTACGAGCAGTACTTC
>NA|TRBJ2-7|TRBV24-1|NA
CATSDLLYEQYF
TGTGCCACCAGTGATTTGCTCTACGAGCAGTACTTC
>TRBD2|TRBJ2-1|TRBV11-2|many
CASSSRDYNNEQFF
TGTGCCAGCAGCTCCCGGGACTACAACAATGAGCAGTTCTTC
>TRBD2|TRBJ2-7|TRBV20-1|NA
CSATPSSGLSYEQYF
TGCAGTGCTACCCCCTCTAGCGGGCTATCCTACGAGCAGTACTTC
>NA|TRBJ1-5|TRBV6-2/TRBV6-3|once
CASSEAHGLGQPQHF
TGTGCCAGCAGTGAAGCTCATGGGCTCGGTCAGCCCCAGCATTTT
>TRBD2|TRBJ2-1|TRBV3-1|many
CASSQGEGLVNEQFF
TGTGCCAGCAGCCAAGGGGAGGGACTAGTCAATGAGCAGTTCTTC
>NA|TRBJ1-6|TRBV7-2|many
CASSLNTGYRGNSPLHF
TGTGCCAGCAGCTTAAATACAGGGTATCGGGGTAATTCACCCCTCCACTTT
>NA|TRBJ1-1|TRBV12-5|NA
CASGLVTVNTEAFF
TGTGCTAGTGGTTTGGTTACAGTGAACACTGAAGCTTTCTTT
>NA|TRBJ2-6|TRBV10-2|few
CASTGGPSGANVLTF
TGCGCCAGCACCGGCGGACCCTCTGGGGCCAACGTCCTGACTTTC
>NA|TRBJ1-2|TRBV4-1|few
CASSQVEVREGSDYGYTF
TGCGCCAGCAGCCAAGTGGAGGTTCGTGAAGGGAGCGACTATGGCTACACCTTC
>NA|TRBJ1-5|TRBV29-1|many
CSVRGIGNQPQHF
TGCAGCGTCAGGGGAATTGGCAATCAGCCCCAGCATTTT
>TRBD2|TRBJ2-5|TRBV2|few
CASSGMTSGRRETQYF
TGTGCCAGCAGTGGAATGACTAGCGGGAGGCGCGAGACCCAGTACTTC